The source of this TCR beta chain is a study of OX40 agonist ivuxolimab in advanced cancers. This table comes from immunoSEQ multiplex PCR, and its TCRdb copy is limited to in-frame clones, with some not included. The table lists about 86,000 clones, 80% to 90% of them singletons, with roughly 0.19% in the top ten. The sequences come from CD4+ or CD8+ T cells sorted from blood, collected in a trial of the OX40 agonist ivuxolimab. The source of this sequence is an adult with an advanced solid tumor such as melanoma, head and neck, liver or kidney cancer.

This chain's CDR3 is CASSSEGRYGYTF. CDR3 in DNA: TGTGCCAGCAGCTCAGAGGGACGCTATGGCTACACCTTC. The chain uses TRBV7-3 and TRBJ1-2; weak D call: TRBD1 (5 bases). Germline V gene data show CDR1 as SGHTA and CDR2 as FQGTGA. There are 13 residues in the CDR3. V was pared by 4 bases and J by 4 bases, with 10 bases between. Together with reference TRBV7-3 and TRBJ1-2, the CDR3 gives the full variable domain: GAGVSQTPSNKVTEKGKYVELRCDPISGHTALYWYRQSLGQGPEFLIYFQGTGAADDSGLPNDRFFAVRPEGSVSTLKIQRTERGDSAVYLCASSSEGRYGYTFGSGTRLTVV.